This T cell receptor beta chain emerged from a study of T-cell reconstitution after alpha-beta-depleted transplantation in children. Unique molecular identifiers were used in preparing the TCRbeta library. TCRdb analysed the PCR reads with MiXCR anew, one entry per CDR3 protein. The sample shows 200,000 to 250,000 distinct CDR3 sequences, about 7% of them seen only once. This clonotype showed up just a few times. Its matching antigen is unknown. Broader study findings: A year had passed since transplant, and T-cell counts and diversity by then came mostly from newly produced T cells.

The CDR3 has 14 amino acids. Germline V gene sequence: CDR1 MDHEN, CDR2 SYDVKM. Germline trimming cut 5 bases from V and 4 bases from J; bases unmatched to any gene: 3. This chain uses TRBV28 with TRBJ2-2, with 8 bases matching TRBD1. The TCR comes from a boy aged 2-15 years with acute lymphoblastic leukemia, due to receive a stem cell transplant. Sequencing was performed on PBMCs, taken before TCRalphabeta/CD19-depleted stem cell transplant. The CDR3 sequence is CASSRTGFTGELFF. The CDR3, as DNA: TGTGCCAGCAGTAGGACAGGGTTCACCGGGGAGCTGTTTTTT.